This T cell receptor beta chain was recorded in a study of T cell changes during pregnancy in multiple sclerosis (dated by TCRdb to 2018 to 2020). Regarding the study in general: In women with multiple sclerosis, the researchers looked at how the T cell repertoire shifted as pregnancy progressed.

Worth noting for this clone: No cognate antigen has been identified for it. No much larger clone exists at a distance of one base, and base qualities are not known.

Libraries were constructed by the immunoSEQ multiplex PCR assay. TCRdb's version of the immuneACCESS table is confined to in-frame rearrangements and falls short of the full clone set. An unresolved V gene accounts for under half of the shortfall where checked; the remainder is of unknown origin. Within this sample are approximately 41,000 clones, with around 93% of them counted one time only. 0.39% of the sample belongs to the ten largest clones. Ends trimmed: V by 5 bases, J by 6 bases; bases unmatched to a gene: 0. The CDR3 numbers 12 residues from cysteine through phenylalanine. The CDR3 DNA has 36 bases and is translated from base 1. CDR1 and CDR2 are drawn from the germline V gene: SNHLY, FYNNEI.

The sequence derives from a female donor with multiple sclerosis, enrolled in a pregnancy study. The chain links TRBV2 with TRBJ2-1; TRBD1 aligns with 8 central bases. Here the sequenced sample was CD4+ T cells from peripheral blood mononuclear cells, taken in the second trimester of pregnancy. The nucleotide sequence reads TGTGCCAGCAGTCAGGGGGCCAATGAGCAGTTCTTC. Translated, this gives CASSQGANEQFF.